This T cell receptor beta chain was recorded in a study of blood T cell repertoires in COVID-19. Study overall: The samples span acute and convalescent COVID-19 from the United States, Italy and Spain. Nucleic acid was either cDNA or gDNA, and it came from T cells, B-cell-depleted T cells, or PBMCs.

Unmatched junction bases numbered 4, after V lost 5 bases and J lost 2 bases. The CDR3 is made up of 15 amino acids. Germline V gene lookup returns CDR1 SGHTA and CDR2 FQGNSA. Original analysis: By means of reference gene primer amplification, nucleated cell counts were estimated. Libraries were prepared by immunoSEQ multiplex PCR; TCRdb keeps only in-frame clonotypes and omits some of them. V and J calls and clone size follow that table, whereas D and trimming were derived from the DNA. The data show around 260,000 clones, around four fifths seen once. The receptor was isolated from a man between 60 and 70 years old who had recovered from COVID-19. This rearrangement joins TRBV7-2 to TRBJ2-1; 9 bases are shared with TRBD1. What was sequenced was peripheral blood. The CDR3 DNA sequence: TGTGCCAGCAGCAGCCGGACAGGGGCCTACAATGAGCAGTTCTTC. Protein product: CASSSRTGAYNEQFF.